The source of this T cell receptor beta chain is a study of blood T cells in healthy people across ages. General observations from the study: Long-lived donors carried more naive CD4+ cells and greater diversity than aged donors. Calculation of diversity from one million T cells yielded estimates considered to be underestimates.

This clonotype was seen a handful of times. As yet, its antigen is unknown. Trimming removed 2 bases from V and 3 bases from J; junction bases left unmatched: 0. The CDR3 extends over 14 amino acids. Germline lookup yields CDR1 SGHAT and CDR2 FQNNGV. It was with a sample-barcoded 5' primer and a J-beta primer mix that a second PCR of about 6 to 12 cycles was run. Each CDR3 protein is one row after TCRdb ran MiXCR on the 5' RACE reads. The sample lists 650,000 to 800,000 distinct CDR3 sequences; over 40% were seen once. This sequence originates from a woman aged 80 or older in good health. The gene calls are TRBV11-2 and TRBJ2-5, with 10 bases identical to TRBD2. Sequenced input: blood. In DNA form, the CDR3 reads TGTGCCAGCAGCTTAACTAGCGGGAAAGAGACCCAGTACTTC. Translating it yields CASSLTSGKETQYF.